A selection of T cell receptor beta chains follows, all from one sample in a study of memory CD4+ T cells and cytomegalovirus serostatus. TCRdb's copy holds only in-frame clones and misses some; the assay was immunoSEQ multiplex PCR. The data hold 61,000 or so clones, with less than 85% observed a single time. The sample taken for sequencing was memory CD4+ T cells from blood. These receptors all stem from an adult in good health and CMV-seronegative. Some clones in this sample may be carry-over from other donors' samples. Each CDR3 is given with its conserved first and last residue. The D gene is left open where the match is weak. Size values are once, few and many counts, or a class for expanded clones, and some rows have none.

CDR3 protein: CAWSGQGLPSAPLHF; CDR3 DNA: TGTGCCTGGAGTGGTCAGGGCCTCCCATCGGCACCCCTCCACTTT; J gene: TRBJ1-6; V gene: TRBV30; D gene: -; clone size: few
CDR3 protein: CASIPGQGKTQYF; CDR3 DNA: TGTGCCAGCATCCCCGGACAGGGAAAGACCCAGTACTTC; J gene: TRBJ2-5; V gene: TRBV7-9; D gene: TRBD1; clone size: -
CDR3 protein: CASSQGLGKGNEQFF; CDR3 DNA: TGCGCCAGCAGCCAAGGGCTTGGTAAGGGGAATGAGCAGTTCTTC; J gene: TRBJ2-1; V gene: TRBV4-3; D gene: -; clone size: -
CDR3 protein: CASSYSTGVETQYF; CDR3 DNA: TGTGCCAGCAGTTACTCGACAGGGGTGGAGACCCAGTACTTC; J gene: TRBJ2-5; V gene: TRBV6-6; D gene: TRBD1; clone size: -
CDR3 protein: CASSAGLEETQYF; CDR3 DNA: TGTGCCAGCAGCGCCGGACTCGAAGAGACCCAGTACTTC; J gene: TRBJ2-5; V gene: TRBV7-2; D gene: -; clone size: -
CDR3 protein: CASSLGWTSGYNEQFF; CDR3 DNA: TGTGCCAGCAGCCTCGGGTGGACTAGCGGTTACAATGAGCAGTTCTTC; J gene: TRBJ2-1; V gene: TRBV4-2; D gene: TRBD2; clone size: -
CDR3 protein: CASSPWDGSNTEAFF; CDR3 DNA: TGTGCCAGCTCACCGTGGGACGGCTCAAACACTGAAGCTTTCTTT; J gene: TRBJ1-1; V gene: TRBV18; D gene: -; clone size: -
CDR3 protein: CSVGTSGADTQYF; CDR3 DNA: TGCAGCGTTGGGACTAGCGGCGCAGATACGCAGTATTTT; J gene: TRBJ2-3; V gene: TRBV29-1; D gene: TRBD2; clone size: -
CDR3 protein: CASSYGVWYLQTETQYF; CDR3 DNA: TGTGCCAGCAGTTACGGCGTATGGTACCTCCAGACCGAGACCCAGTACTTC; J gene: TRBJ2-5; V gene: TRBV6-8; D gene: -; clone size: -
CDR3 protein: CASSVGTSGGIGEQYF; CDR3 DNA: TGTGCCAGCAGCGTGGGGACTAGCGGAGGCATTGGGGAGCAGTACTTC; J gene: TRBJ2-7; V gene: TRBV9; D gene: TRBD2; clone size: -
CDR3 protein: CASSVQGVVMNTEAFF; CDR3 DNA: TGTGCCAGCTCAGTACAGGGGGTGGTCATGAACACTGAAGCTTTCTTT; J gene: TRBJ1-1; V gene: TRBV18; D gene: TRBD1; clone size: -
CDR3 protein: CASLDRGNNEQFF; CDR3 DNA: TGTGCCAGCCTGGACAGGGGGAACAATGAGCAGTTCTTC; J gene: TRBJ2-1; V gene: TRBV6-6; D gene: TRBD1; clone size: once
CDR3 protein: CASSLQGNGYTF; CDR3 DNA: TGTGCCAGCAGTCTACAGGGGAATGGCTACACCTTC; J gene: TRBJ1-2; V gene: TRBV2; D gene: TRBD1; clone size: medium-sized